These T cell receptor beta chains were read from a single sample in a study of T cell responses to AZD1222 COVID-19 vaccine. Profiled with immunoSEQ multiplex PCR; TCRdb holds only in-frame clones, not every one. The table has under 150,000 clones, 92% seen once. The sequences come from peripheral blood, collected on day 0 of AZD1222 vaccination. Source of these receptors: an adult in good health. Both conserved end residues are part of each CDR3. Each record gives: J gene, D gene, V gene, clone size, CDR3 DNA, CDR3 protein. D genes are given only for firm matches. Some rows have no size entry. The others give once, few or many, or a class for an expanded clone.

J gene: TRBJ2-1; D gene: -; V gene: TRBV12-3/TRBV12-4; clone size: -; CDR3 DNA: TGTGCCAGCAGTGACACCCGGAGTAATGAGCAGTTCTTC; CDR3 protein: CASSDTRSNEQFF
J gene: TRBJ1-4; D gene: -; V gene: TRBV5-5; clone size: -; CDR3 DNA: TGTGCCAGCAGCAGTGTGGTGGGGTTCCAAGAAAAACTGTTTTTT; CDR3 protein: CASSSVVGFQEKLFF
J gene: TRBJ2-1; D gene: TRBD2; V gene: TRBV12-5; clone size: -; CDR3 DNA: TGTGCTAGTGGTTTGGGTATAGCGGGAGTAAGAGAGCAGTTCTTC; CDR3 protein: CASGLGIAGVREQFF
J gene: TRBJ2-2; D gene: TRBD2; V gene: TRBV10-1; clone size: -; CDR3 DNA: TGCGCCAGCAGAGAACTAGCGGGAGGAGGAACCGGGGAGCTGTTTTTT; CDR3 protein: CASRELAGGGTGELFF
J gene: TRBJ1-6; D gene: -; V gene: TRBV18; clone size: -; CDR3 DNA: TGTGCCAGCTCACCAGATAAAGACTCACCCCTCCACTTT; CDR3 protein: CASSPDKDSPLHF
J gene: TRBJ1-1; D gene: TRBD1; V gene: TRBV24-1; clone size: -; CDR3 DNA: TGTGCCACCAGTGAGGGGGACAGGTTGAACACTGAAGCTTTCTTT; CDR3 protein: CATSEGDRLNTEAFF
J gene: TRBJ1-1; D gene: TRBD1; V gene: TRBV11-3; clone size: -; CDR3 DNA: TGTGCCAGCAGCTTAGATCCAACAGGGGTCACTGAAGCTTTCTTT; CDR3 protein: CASSLDPTGVTEAFF
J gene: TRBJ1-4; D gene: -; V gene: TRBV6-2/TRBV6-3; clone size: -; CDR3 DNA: TGTGCCAGCAGTTACTCCCCACATAAGCAAGCTTTTGATGAAAAACTGTTTTTT; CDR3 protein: CASSYSPHKQAFDEKLFF
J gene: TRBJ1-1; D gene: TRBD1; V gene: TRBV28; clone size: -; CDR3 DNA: TGTGCCAGCAGTCCCTACAGGGGGAACACTGAAGCTTTCTTT; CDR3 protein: CASSPYRGNTEAFF
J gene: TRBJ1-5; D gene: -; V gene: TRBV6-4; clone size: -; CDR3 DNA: TGTGCCAGCAGTGACTCGGGGGGCGTTCAGCCCCAGCATTTT; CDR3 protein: CASSDSGGVQPQHF
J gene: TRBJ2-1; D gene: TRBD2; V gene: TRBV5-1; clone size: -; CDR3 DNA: TGCGCCAGCAGCCAATCGGGACTAGCGGGAGTAAATGAGCAGTTCTTC; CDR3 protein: CASSQSGLAGVNEQFF
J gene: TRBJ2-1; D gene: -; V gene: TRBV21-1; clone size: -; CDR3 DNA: TGTGCCAGCAGCAAAAGAGAAGGGAGGGACAATGAGCAGTTCTTC; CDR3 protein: CASSKREGRDNEQFF
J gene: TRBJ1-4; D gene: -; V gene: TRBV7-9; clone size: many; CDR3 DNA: TGTGCCAGCAGCTTTCTCCGGGGTAATGAAAAACTGTTTTTT; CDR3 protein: CASSFLRGNEKLFF
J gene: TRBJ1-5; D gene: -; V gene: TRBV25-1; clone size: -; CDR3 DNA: TGTGCCAGCAGCGCAGGGAATCAGCCCCAGCATTTT; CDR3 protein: CASSAGNQPQHF
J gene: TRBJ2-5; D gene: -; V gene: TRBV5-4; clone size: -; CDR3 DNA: TGTGCCAGCAGCCAATGGACAGTCCAAGAGACCCAGTACTTC; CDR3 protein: CASSQWTVQETQYF
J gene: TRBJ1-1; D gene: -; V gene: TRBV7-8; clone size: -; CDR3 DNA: TGTGCCAGCAGCTTAGGATCTTTGGGGGCAGCTCAAAACACTGAAGCTTTCTTT; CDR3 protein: CASSLGSLGAAQNTEAFF
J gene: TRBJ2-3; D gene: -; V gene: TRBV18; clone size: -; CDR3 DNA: TGTGCCAGCTCCCCGGGACTCGGAGTCGGGGATACGCAGTATTTT; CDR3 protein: CASSPGLGVGDTQYF
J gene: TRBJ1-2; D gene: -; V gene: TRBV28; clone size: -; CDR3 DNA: TGTGCCAGCAGTCCCCCGTTCACCTTC; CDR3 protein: CASSPPFTF
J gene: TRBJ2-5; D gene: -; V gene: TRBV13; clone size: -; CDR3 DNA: TGTGCCAGCAGCTTACGGGGAGGTAAAGAGACCCAGTACTTC; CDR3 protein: CASSLRGGKETQYF
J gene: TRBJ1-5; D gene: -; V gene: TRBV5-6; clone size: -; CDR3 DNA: TGTGCCAGCAGCTCCCTGACATTGCAAGGGGCCCAGCATTTT; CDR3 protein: CASSSLTLQGAQHF
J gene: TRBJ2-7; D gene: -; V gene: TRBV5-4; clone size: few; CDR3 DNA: TGTGCCAGCAGCTTCGATTCGGGGCGGGACTACGAGCAGTACTTC; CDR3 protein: CASSFDSGRDYEQYF
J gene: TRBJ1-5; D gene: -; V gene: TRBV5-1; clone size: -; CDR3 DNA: TGCGCCAGCAGCATCGAGACGGGCGGAAATCAGCCCCAGCATTTT; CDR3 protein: CASSIETGGNQPQHF